This TCR beta chain was sequenced in a study of shared clonotypes between healthy human individuals. Clones were sequenced by immunoSEQ multiplex PCR, and TCRdb holds only the in-frame ones, with some missing. This sample yields more than 1 million clones, of which roughly 74% are seen a single time; approximately 0.56% belongs to the top ten. The CDR3 covers 15 residues. Looked up from germline, CDR1 is SGHRS and CDR2 is YFSETQ. V shed 2 bases and J 2 bases; nucleotides not matched to a gene: 5. Caucasian adults living in Nashville, Tennessee, provided all samples. The sequence was obtained from a young man in good health. Some clones in this sample may be carry-over from other donors' samples. Sequenced input: memory CD4+ T cells from PBMCs. Subset here: CD45RA-negative fraction. The rearrangement uses TRBV5-1 and TRBJ2-3, with TRBD1 matching over 7 bases. The CDR3 DNA sequence: TGCGCCAGCAGCTTCGGGACAGCCCCCACAGATACGCAGTATTTT. Translation: CASSFGTAPTDTQYF.